The rows below give T cell receptor beta chains drawn from one sample of a study of shared clonotypes between healthy human individuals. Libraries were prepared by immunoSEQ multiplex PCR; TCRdb keeps only in-frame clonotypes and omits some of them. The table shows some 2,100,000 clones, with nearly 97% occurring only once. The sequencing sample was made of naive CD4+ T cells sorted from blood. The receptors were sampled from a young man in good health. Each CDR3 is given with its conserved first and last residue. Each record gives: V gene, J gene, clone size, D gene, CDR3 protein, CDR3 DNA. The D gene is left open where the match is weak. Size is stated for part of the rows, as once, few or many counts, or as a class when the clone is expanded.

>TRBV2|TRBJ1-4|NA|NA
CASSPVTGTVFF
TGTGCCAGCAGTCCAGTCACCGGGACGGTGTTTTTT
>TRBV6-5|TRBJ2-7|NA|TRBD1
CASSYDGQGTYEQYF
TGTGCCAGCAGTTACGACGGACAGGGAACCTACGAGCAGTACTTC
>TRBV18|TRBJ1-4|NA|NA
CASSSKPLGPTNEKLFF
TGTGCCAGCTCATCTAAGCCTCTCGGGCCAACTAATGAAAAACTGTTTTTT
>TRBV30|TRBJ2-1|NA|TRBD2
CAWTSGRSHNEQFF
TGTGCCTGGACTAGCGGGAGGTCCCACAATGAGCAGTTCTTC
>TRBV10-3|TRBJ2-2|NA|NA
CAISESPAAGATGELFF
TGTGCCATCAGTGAGTCTCCTGCGGCCGGGGCCACCGGGGAGCTGTTTTTT
>TRBV20-1|TRBJ2-5|NA|NA
CSVSRPGLQYF
TGCAGTGTTTCCCGGCCGGGCCTCCAGTACTTC
>TRBV19|TRBJ1-5|NA|NA
CASSTAGTLSNQPQHF
TGTGCCAGTAGTACCGCAGGGACCCTTAGCAATCAGCCCCAGCATTTT
>TRBV4-1|TRBJ2-3|once|TRBD2
CASSQDVGGGTDTQYF
TGCGCCAGCAGCCAAGATGTCGGCGGGGGGACAGATACGCAGTATTTT
>TRBV29-1|TRBJ2-7|NA|TRBD1
CSVHRGRSEQYF
TGCAGCGTCCACAGGGGGAGAAGCGAGCAGTACTTC
>TRBV19|TRBJ2-1|NA|TRBD2
CASSMPGGGGDEQFF
TGTGCCAGTAGTATGCCTGGCGGCGGGGGTGATGAGCAGTTCTTC
>TRBV29-1|TRBJ2-7|NA|TRBD2
CSVQRESYEQYF
TGCAGCGTTCAGCGGGAGTCCTACGAGCAGTACTTC
>TRBV28|TRBJ1-5|NA|NA
CASISGVQPQHF
TGTGCCAGCATTTCCGGGGTTCAGCCCCAGCATTTT
>TRBV19|TRBJ2-3|NA|NA
CASSIGDFRTDTQYF
TGTGCCAGTAGTATCGGGGACTTTCGTACAGATACGCAGTATTTT
>TRBV28|TRBJ1-5|NA|NA
CASSSTGRGANQPQHF
TGTGCCAGCAGTTCCACCGGACGTGGGGCGAATCAGCCCCAGCATTTT
>TRBV28|TRBJ1-5|NA|NA
CASSLQTGNQPQHF
TGTGCCAGCAGTTTACAGACAGGCAATCAGCCCCAGCATTTT
>TRBV30|TRBJ1-2|NA|TRBD1
CAWRTGNYGYTF
TGTGCCTGGAGGACAGGGAACTATGGCTACACCTTC
>TRBV29-1|TRBJ1-4|NA|NA
CSVRRQGEKLFF
TGCAGCGTACGTCGTCAGGGTGAAAAACTGTTTTTT
>TRBV6-6|TRBJ2-7|NA|TRBD2
CASSYSGLAGDEQYF
TGTGCCAGCAGTTACTCGGGACTAGCGGGGGACGAGCAGTACTTC
>TRBV4-1|TRBJ1-4|NA|NA
CASSLTRGEKLFF
TGCGCCAGCAGCTTAACACGGGGTGAAAAACTGTTTTTT
>TRBV28|TRBJ1-5|NA|NA
CASREGNQPQHF
TGTGCCAGCAGAGAGGGCAATCAGCCCCAGCATTTT
>TRBV20-1|TRBJ2-3|NA|NA
CSAEPDTQYF
TGCAGTGCGGAACCCGATACGCAGTATTTT
>TRBV6-6|TRBJ2-3|NA|TRBD2
CASSSLSAGVTDTQYF
TGTGCCAGCAGTTCCCTCTCTGCGGGGGTCACAGATACGCAGTATTTT
>TRBV6-5|TRBJ2-2|NA|NA
CASRRDSSNTGELFF
TGTGCCAGCAGGAGAGACAGTTCGAACACCGGGGAGCTGTTTTTT
>TRBV6-1|TRBJ2-7|NA|NA
CASRGQNPLEQYF
TGTGCCAGCAGAGGACAGAACCCCCTCGAGCAGTACTTC
>TRBV5-4|TRBJ2-3|NA|NA
CASSPNPNMQYTDTQYF
TGTGCCAGCAGCCCAAACCCAAACATGCAGTACACAGATACGCAGTATTTT
>TRBV6-5|TRBJ2-1|NA|NA
CASRSSYNEQFF
TGTGCCAGCAGGAGCTCCTACAATGAGCAGTTCTTC
>TRBV2|TRBJ1-6|NA|NA
CASTFGSYNSPLHF
TGTGCCAGCACATTCGGTTCCTATAATTCACCCCTCCACTTT
>TRBV5-4|TRBJ2-1|NA|TRBD2
CASSWSSGGQYNEQFF
TGTGCCAGCAGCTGGTCTAGCGGGGGACAATACAATGAGCAGTTCTTC
>TRBV2|TRBJ2-1|NA|NA
CASISRGNNEQFF
TGTGCCAGCATTTCACGGGGGAACAATGAGCAGTTCTTC
>TRBV4-3|TRBJ2-5|once|NA
CASSQEALRGETQYF
TGCGCCAGCAGCCAAGAAGCGTTGAGGGGGGAGACCCAGTACTTC
>TRBV5-1|TRBJ1-5|NA|NA
CASSLYSNQPQHF
TGCGCCAGCAGCTTATATAGCAATCAGCCCCAGCATTTT
>TRBV5-1|TRBJ2-7|NA|NA
CASTPAGRSYEQYF
TGCGCCAGCACCCCGGCGGGGCGCAGCTACGAGCAGTACTTC
>TRBV2|TRBJ1-2|NA|TRBD1
CASTEQGAGGYTF
TGTGCCAGCACCGAACAGGGGGCAGGCGGCTACACCTTC
>TRBV10-3|TRBJ2-7|NA|NA
CAISELGAFSYEQYF
TGTGCCATCAGTGAGTTGGGGGCCTTCTCCTACGAGCAGTACTTC
>TRBV5-5|TRBJ2-7|NA|TRBD1
CASSLGQGRYEQYF
TGTGCCAGCAGCCTGGGACAGGGGCGATACGAGCAGTACTTC
>TRBV7-9|TRBJ1-2|once|NA
CASSRDGYNGYTF
TGTGCCAGCAGCCGGGACGGTTACAATGGCTACACCTTC
>TRBV2|TRBJ1-2|NA|NA
CASSERGGGGYTF
TGTGCCAGCAGTGAAAGAGGGGGAGGTGGCTACACCTTC
>TRBV10-2|TRBJ2-7|NA|NA
CASTPLGAYEQYF
TGCGCCAGCACCCCTCTCGGGGCCTACGAGCAGTACTTC
>TRBV7-6|TRBJ1-5|NA|NA
CASSLGGDNQPQHF
TGTGCCAGCAGCTTAGGTGGTGACAATCAGCCCCAGCATTTT
>TRBV11-2|TRBJ2-2|NA|NA
CASSFFSAANTGELFF
TGTGCCAGCAGCTTTTTCTCGGCAGCTAACACCGGGGAGCTGTTTTTT
>TRBV7-8|TRBJ1-4|NA|TRBD1
CASSPRDRGSGANEKLFF
TGTGCCAGCAGCCCCAGGGACAGGGGGAGTGGGGCTAATGAAAAACTGTTTTTT
>TRBV10-1|TRBJ2-5|NA|TRBD2
CASSESSSGSQETQYF
TGCGCCAGCAGTGAGTCGTCTAGCGGGAGTCAAGAGACCCAGTACTTC
>TRBV5-1|TRBJ2-3|NA|NA
CASSSSGTSTDTQYF
TGCGCCAGCAGCTCATCCGGGACTAGCACAGATACGCAGTATTTT
>TRBV5-3|TRBJ2-3|NA|NA
CARSSARACISTDTQYF
TGTGCCAGAAGCTCCGCGAGGGCATGCATAAGCACAGATACGCAGTATTTT
>TRBV10-1|TRBJ2-1|once|TRBD2
CASRFRGGLGANEQFF
TGCGCCAGCAGATTTCGGGGGGGACTAGGTGCGAATGAGCAGTTCTTC
>TRBV5-1|TRBJ2-2|NA|NA
CASSLAGEGAGELFF
TGCGCCAGCAGCTTGGCGGGGGAAGGGGCCGGGGAGCTGTTTTTT
>TRBV6-5|TRBJ1-4|NA|NA
CASSRRERAEKLFF
TGTGCCAGCAGTAGGAGGGAGCGAGCGGAGAAACTGTTTTTT
>TRBV11-2|TRBJ2-3|once|NA
CASSLMGSPTDTQYF
TGTGCCAGCAGCTTAATGGGAAGTCCCACAGATACGCAGTATTTT
>TRBV19|TRBJ2-6|NA|NA
CASAVAGSTPGANVLTF
TGTGCCAGTGCCGTGGCAGGGTCTACGCCTGGGGCCAACGTCCTGACTTTC
>TRBV5-4|TRBJ1-5|NA|NA
CASSLGKGFNQPQHF
TGTGCCAGCAGCTTGGGGAAGGGTTTCAATCAGCCCCAGCATTTT
>TRBV7-9|TRBJ2-7|NA|NA
CASSLAGAGASYEQYF
TGTGCCAGCAGCTTAGCGGGGGCAGGGGCCTCCTACGAGCAGTACTTC
>TRBV7-9|TRBJ2-3|NA|NA
CASSLASQTLGTDTQYF
TGTGCCAGCAGCTTAGCTAGCCAGACCCTCGGCACAGATACGCAGTATTTT
>TRBV10-3|TRBJ2-1|NA|NA
CAISAQAAEGEQFF
TGTGCCATCAGTGCCCAGGCGGCTGAGGGTGAGCAGTTCTTC
>TRBV6-4|TRBJ2-5|NA|NA
CASSEGQKQETQYF
TGTGCCAGCAGTGAAGGACAGAAGCAAGAGACCCAGTACTTC
>TRBV5-1|TRBJ1-2|once|NA
CASSLSGFYGYTF
TGCGCCAGCAGCTTGTCGGGATTTTACGGCTACACCTTC
>TRBV5-1|TRBJ1-6|NA|NA
CASSLMGSEGNSPLHF
TGCGCCAGCAGCTTAATGGGCTCCGAGGGTAATTCACCCCTCCACTTT
>TRBV5-1|TRBJ2-5|NA|NA
CASSLAGKGETQYF
TGCGCCAGCAGCTTGGCAGGGAAAGGAGAGACCCAGTACTTC
>TRBV5-1|TRBJ2-7|NA|NA
CASSLGPNEQYF
TGCGCCAGCAGCTTAGGTCCCAACGAGCAGTACTTC
>TRBV27|TRBJ2-1|NA|TRBD2
CASSPRPRLAGNNNEQFF
TGTGCCAGCAGCCCTAGGCCCCGACTAGCGGGCAATAACAATGAGCAGTTCTTC
>TRBV7-9|TRBJ1-2|NA|TRBD1
CASSLETGWDGYTF
TGTGCCAGCAGCTTAGAGACAGGGTGGGATGGCTACACCTTC